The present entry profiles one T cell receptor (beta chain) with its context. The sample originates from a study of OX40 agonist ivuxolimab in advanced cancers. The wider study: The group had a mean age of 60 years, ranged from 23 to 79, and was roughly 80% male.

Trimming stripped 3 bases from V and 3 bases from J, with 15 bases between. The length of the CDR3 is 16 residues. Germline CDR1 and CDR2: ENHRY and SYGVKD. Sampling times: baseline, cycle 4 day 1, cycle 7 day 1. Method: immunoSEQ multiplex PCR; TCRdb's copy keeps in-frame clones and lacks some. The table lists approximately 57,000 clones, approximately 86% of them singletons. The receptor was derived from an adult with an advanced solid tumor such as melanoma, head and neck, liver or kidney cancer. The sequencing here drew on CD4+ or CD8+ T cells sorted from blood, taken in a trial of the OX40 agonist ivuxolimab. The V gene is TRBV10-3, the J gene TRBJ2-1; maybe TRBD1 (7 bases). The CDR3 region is CAISERGGDSYNEQFF. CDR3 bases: TGTGCCATCAGTGAAAGAGGAGGGGACAGCTACAATGAGCAGTTCTTC.